Listed below are T cell receptor beta chains from one sample, sequenced in a study of blood T cell repertoires in COVID-19. Some clones are missing from TCRdb's copy, which holds only in-frame ones; the method was immunoSEQ multiplex PCR. The repertoire includes about 210,000 clones, 84% of them detected once, and 6.5% to 9% sits in the top ten. The sample taken for sequencing was peripheral blood. Source of these receptors: a woman in her forties or fifties with active or convalescent COVID-19. The conserved cysteine and the conserved F or W are not part of the CDR3 here. Fields, in order: D gene, V gene, J gene, CDR3 protein. The D gene is left open where the match is weak.

>TRBD1|TRBV10-2|TRBJ2-3
ASSVWSGTGFRDTQY
>.|TRBV7-9|TRBJ1-1
ASSLALGERRDTEAF
>.|TRBV18|TRBJ2-5
ASSPSQETQY
>.|TRBV10-3|TRBJ1-1
AINYDSMNTEAF
>.|TRBV3-1/TRBV3-2|TRBJ2-2
ASSPGSNTGELF
>.|TRBV7-9|TRBJ1-1
ASSTTGSNTEAF
>TRBD1|TRBV5-6|TRBJ1-2
ASRPRDRDLYGYT
>TRBD2|TRBV30|TRBJ2-3
AWSVGLAGDSGTDTQY
>.|TRBV20-1|TRBJ1-6
SGAGGSPLH
>TRBD1|TRBV7-6|TRBJ1-1
ASSSRPDRAGTEAF
>.|TRBV5-1|TRBJ1-3
ASSLGTTGDTIY
>.|TRBV3-1/TRBV3-2|TRBJ1-5
ASSLSGVNQPQH
>TRBD2|TRBV2|TRBJ2-3
ASTLKGLAGVPRPQY
>.|TRBV7-9|TRBJ2-2
ASSPSLRTVHTGELF
>.|TRBV2|TRBJ2-3
ASSEQGGFTQY
>TRBD1|TRBV28|TRBJ1-2
ASSLWDRAGYGYT
>.|TRBV18|TRBJ1-1
ASSPRGDTEAF
>TRBD1|TRBV12-5|TRBJ1-2
ASGTTSDRAGYT
>TRBD1|TRBV6-6|TRBJ1-6
ASSLRDRMSSYNSPLH
>.|TRBV27|TRBJ1-2
ASSSQEYYGYT
>.|TRBV28|TRBJ2-3
ASSWEGTDTQY
>TRBD2|TRBV27|TRBJ2-7
ASRLGGTSGIYEQY
>TRBD2|TRBV30|TRBJ2-3
AWSVPQPGLASGADTQY
>.|TRBV6-5|TRBJ2-3
ASSSRTATDTQY